A single sample gave rise to the 4 T cell receptor beta chains below, sequenced in a study of cytomegalovirus exposure and HLA in healthy donors. Measured with immunoSEQ multiplex PCR; TCRdb has only the in-frame clones, and not every one. Of about 69,000 clones in the sample, approximately 96% were seen once. The sequenced sample consisted of PBMCs. Source of these receptors: a woman between 18 and 29 years old in good health and CMV-seropositive.

V usage is TRBV5-6 and J usage is TRBJ2-5, with TRBD2 as a possible D gene (6 bases). The CDR3 has 15 residues. Germline CDR1 is SGHDT and CDR2 is YYEEEE. V lost 0 bases to trimming and J lost 2 bases, with 11 bases between them. DNA for the CDR3: TGTGCCAGCAGCTTGGTCCAGCGGGTACAAGAGACCCAGTACTTC. Translating it yields CASSLVQRVQETQYF.

The chain uses TRBV9 and TRBJ2-2; the match to TRBD1 covers 8 bases. There are 17 residues in the CDR3. The V segment lost 4 bases and the J segment 6 bases; nucleotides outside the gene matches: 14. Germline CDR1 reads SGDLS; CDR2 reads YYNGEE. In nucleotides, the CDR3 is TGTGCCAGCAGCTTAGGGGCGACAGGGGTTGAGGCCGGGGAGCTGTTTTTT. Translated, it gives CASSLGATGVEAGELFF.

The chain recombines TRBV5-1 with TRBJ2-7; a possible D gene is TRBD2 (6 bases). Trimming left V 0 bases short and J 0 bases short, with 7 bases between. The germline V gene has CDR1 SGHRS and CDR2 YFSETQ. This CDR3 contains 14 residues. This CDR3 is CASSLVADSYEQYF. In nucleotides, the CDR3 is TGCGCCAGCAGCTTGGTAGCGGACTCCTACGAGCAGTACTTC.

The rearrangement joins TRBV4-1 to TRBJ1-1, with TRBD1 as a possible D gene (6 bases). V shed 0 bases and J shed 1 base, with 9 bases lying between them. Germline CDR1 and CDR2: MGHRA and YSYEKL. The CDR3 is 15 residues long. DNA for the CDR3: TGCGCCAGCAGCCAAGACCGCAGGGGGAACACTGAAGCTTTCTTT. Amino acids: CASSQDRRGNTEAFF.